Here is one T cell receptor beta chain with its context. The antigen it recognizes is unknown. No base quality values were provided; no much bigger clone lies one nucleotide off. The record originates from a study of shared clonotypes between healthy human individuals (dated by TCRdb to the early 2020s). The study in broad terms: The cohort comprised a couple of women and a few men aged 18 to 49 years. Per donor, three plates each were used for CD4 naive and CD4 memory, two for CD8 naive, and one for CD8 memory. To estimate repertoire size and how much clonotype sharing occurs between individuals, the study deeply sequenced the blood TCR repertoires of 4 to 6 healthy adults. To increase sequencing depth and limit assay-specific biases, TCR repertoire library preparation and sequencing were carried out by different laboratories using diverse techniques. Between about 0.8 and 9 billion PBMCs per donor were obtained by leukapheresis.

Using the deep immunoSEQ assay, TCR CDR3 regions were amplified from genomic DNA by multiplex PCR. For each cell subset, the extracted genomic DNA was distributed evenly across all wells of several immunoSEQ 96-well plates, and each plate served as one replicate. For sorted subsets, roughly 0.2 ug genomic DNA, equal to 30,000 or so T cell genomes, was loaded into each replicate PCR. The purified libraries were quantified using a Qubit 3.0 fluorometer, sized with a Bioanalyzer 2100, and then quantified again using the KAPA Library Quantification kit. Every immunoSEQ 96-well plate was sequenced on a separate single-read 150-cycle Illumina NextSeq 550 flow cell. In the authors' own workflow: Because the immunoSEQ output included only junctional sequences and no quality scores, the filtering could not be the same as the filtering used for full-length reads. Sequences were annotated with PyIR, a Python wrapper for IgBLAST v1.9, using IMGT germline references to assign V/J genes and CDR3. Reads were filtered out if the reads had weak V/J assignments (E-value above 1e-6), no CDR3, stop codons, out-of-frame junctions, or ambiguous translated residues. V3J clonotypes were defined by identical inferred V gene, J gene, and CDR3 amino acid sequence. Percentage overlap between repertoires was computed as shared unique clonotypes divided by the size of the smaller repertoire. Three approaches were used to assess repertoire richness: RTK rarefaction, the Chao1 estimator, and Recon v2.1 estimates of unobserved clonotypes. Generation probabilities for all TCRbeta clonotypes obtained by the gDNA method from several donors were computed using OLGA. TCRdb re-hosts the immuneACCESS table, in-frame sequences only. Its copies lack some clones; in the studies checked, an unresolved V gene accounts for under half of them, and the cause for the rest is not known. The V and J calls and clone size are taken from that table; D and trimming were inferred from the DNA. The sample profile shows a few million clones; more than 80% of them were found once. The ten largest account for more than 0.12% of the sample.

The paper as a whole reports these results and caveats: Sharing across several donors was observed for roughly 5% of naive CD4, 3% to 3.5% of naive CD8, over 2% of memory CD4, and approximately 0.41% of memory CD8 clonotypes. Pairwise subsampling led to the expectation that sequencing depth would affect the degree of clonotype sharing among donors. Larger estimated clonotype richness was generally found for naive subsets than for memory subsets. Even with the large sequencing depth, rarefaction of the sorted-subset datasets indicated that sequencing was incomplete. Because the study included only a small number of donors, the genetic and exposure-history diversity represented was limited. Compared with non-shared clonotypes, the clonotypes found in all four sorted-subset donors had higher generation probabilities. Sampling was limited to blood, and TCR repertoires in tissue likely differ from TCR repertoires in blood.

Based on the germline V gene, the CDR1 and CDR2 sequences are ENHRY and SYGVKD. A distance of 20 bases separates the germline ends of V and J, which lose 11 bases and 6 bases respectively. Its CDR3 holds 14 amino acids, cysteine through phenylalanine. Kept here is only the CDR3 DNA, which spans 42 bases and is read in frame from base 1. Donors were healthy HIV-negative adults with no recently reported acute infections or vaccinations. Only Caucasian adults living in Nashville, Tennessee, USA were represented among the donors. CD4+ T cells were enriched by magnetic negative selection; naive cells were then positively selected on CD45RA, and the negative fraction formed the memory subset. Blood was collected by leukapheresis, and PBMCs were isolated by Ficoll-Histopaque density gradient centrifugation and then cryopreserved in liquid nitrogen vapor phase. Purity and quantity of every magnetically sorted T cell population were checked by analytical flow cytometry. From each sorted fraction, genomic DNA was isolated and quantified by UV absorbance on a Nanodrop 2000c.

Recombination linked TRBV10-3 to TRBJ2-1; possibly the D gene is TRBD1, per 8 matching bases. This clonotype was obtained from a man between 18 and 29 years old in good health. Input material: naive CD4+ T cells sorted from blood. The sample's cell subset or site label, in plain terms: CD45RA+ positively selected. CDR3 sequence: CAGGGTDRGNEQFF. The bases read TGTGCCGGGGGAGGGACAGACAGGGGCAATGAGCAGTTCTTC.